This TCR beta chain appears in the sequencing data of a study of spatial heterogeneity in lung cancer. Across the whole study: The study consistently detected more beta-chain than alpha-chain sequences.

Described time point: sample taken at primary tumor resection. TCRdb re-derived calls from the 5' RACE reads in MiXCR, one entry per CDR3 protein. The data contain 13,000 or so distinct CDR3 sequences, less than 4.5% of them seen just once; the ten biggest clones take up 40% to 55%. CDR1 and CDR2 from the germline V gene are MNHGY and SVAAGI. The V and J ends lost 6 bases and 12 bases respectively, with 15 bases between them. The CDR3 has 12 residues. The genes are TRBV6-9 and TRBJ2-1, with no clear D. The clonotype comes from a male donor with early-stage non-small cell lung cancer. Sequenced material: PBMCs, taken at surgery. CDR3 sequence: CASRSTTRGQFF. In nucleotides, the CDR3 is TGTGCCAGCAGATCCACGACGCGAGGGCAGTTCTTC.